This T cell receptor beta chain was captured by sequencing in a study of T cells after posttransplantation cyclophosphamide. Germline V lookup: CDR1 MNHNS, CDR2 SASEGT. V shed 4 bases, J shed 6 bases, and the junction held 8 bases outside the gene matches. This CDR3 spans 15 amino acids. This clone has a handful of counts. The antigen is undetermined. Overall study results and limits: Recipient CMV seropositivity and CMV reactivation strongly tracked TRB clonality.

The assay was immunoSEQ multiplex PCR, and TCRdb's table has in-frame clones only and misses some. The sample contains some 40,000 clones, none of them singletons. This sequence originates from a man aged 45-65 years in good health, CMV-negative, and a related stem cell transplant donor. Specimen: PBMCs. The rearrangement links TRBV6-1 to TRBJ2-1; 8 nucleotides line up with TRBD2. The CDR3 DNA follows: TGTGCCAGCAGTGTAGAGGGGGGGACTAGCAATGAGCAGTTCTTC. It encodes CASSVEGGTSNEQFF.